A selection of T cell receptor beta chains follows, all from one sample in a study of shared clonotypes between healthy human individuals. TCRdb keeps only in-frame clones here, not all; method: immunoSEQ multiplex PCR. The table includes over 750,000 clones, approximately 96% detected once. The sample consisted of naive CD8+ T cells sorted from blood. These receptors came from a man in his thirties or forties in good health. CDR3s include the opening cysteine and the closing phenylalanine or tryptophan. Fields, in order: D gene, clone size, J gene, V gene, CDR3 DNA, CDR3 protein. D genes are given only for firm matches. The size entry is marked missing in some rows and otherwise reads once, few, many or a size class.

D: TRBD2; size: once; J: TRBJ2-1; V: TRBV4-3; DNA: TGCGCCAGCAGCCACACTCTAGCGGGGGCCTACAATGAGCAGTTCTTC; CDR3: CASSHTLAGAYNEQFF
D: .; size: once; J: TRBJ2-1; V: TRBV27; DNA: TGTGCCAGCAGTTTATATCGGGGAGATGAGCAGTTCTTC; CDR3: CASSLYRGDEQFF
D: TRBD1; size: .; J: TRBJ2-7; V: TRBV5-1; DNA: TGCGCCAGCAGCAATAACCCCGGGACAGGCTACGAGCAGTACTTC; CDR3: CASSNNPGTGYEQYF
D: .; size: .; J: TRBJ2-7; V: TRBV11-2; DNA: TGTGCCACCCGACCGGGATGGGGTACCTACGAGCAGTACTTC; CDR3: CATRPGWGTYEQYF
D: TRBD2; size: .; J: TRBJ2-7; V: TRBV29-1; DNA: TGCAGCGCCGTAGCGGGAGGGCCCTACGAGCAGTACTTC; CDR3: CSAVAGGPYEQYF
D: TRBD1; size: .; J: TRBJ2-7; V: TRBV30; DNA: TGTGCCTCGGAACCAGGGACAGCTTCCTACGAGCAGTACTTC; CDR3: CASEPGTASYEQYF
D: TRBD2; size: .; J: TRBJ2-1; V: TRBV10-2; DNA: TGCGCCAGCAGACCGCTAGCGGGAGAGGCGGGCGGGCAGTTCTTC; CDR3: CASRPLAGEAGGQFF
D: .; size: few; J: TRBJ2-7; V: TRBV6-5; DNA: TGTGCCACTCAGAGCTTTCGGGGCGAGCAGTACTTC; CDR3: CATQSFRGEQYF
D: TRBD1; size: once; J: TRBJ2-2; V: TRBV5-5; DNA: TGTGCCAGCAGCCCGGGGGACAGGGGTAACGGGGAGCTGTTTTTT; CDR3: CASSPGDRGNGELFF
D: .; size: .; J: TRBJ1-1; V: TRBV7-9; DNA: TGTGCCAGCAGCTTACCGGAGAACACTGAAGCTTTCTTT; CDR3: CASSLPENTEAFF
D: .; size: .; J: TRBJ2-1; V: TRBV7-2; DNA: TGTGCCAGCAGCTCGCGCCACCTCTACAATGAGCAGTTCTTC; CDR3: CASSSRHLYNEQFF
D: .; size: once; J: TRBJ1-1; V: TRBV15; DNA: TGTGCCACCAGCCCCGGGACAGAAGCTTTCTTT; CDR3: CATSPGTEAFF
D: .; size: .; J: TRBJ1-3; V: TRBV27; DNA: TGTGCCAGCAGACCCCAGGGAACTGGAAACACCATATATTTT; CDR3: CASRPQGTGNTIYF
D: .; size: .; J: TRBJ2-7; V: TRBV11-2; DNA: TGTGCCAGCAGCTTAGCTGGGACGACCTACGAGCAGTACTTC; CDR3: CASSLAGTTYEQYF
D: .; size: .; J: TRBJ2-3; V: TRBV7-9; DNA: TGTGCCAGCAGCCACCGGGACGGAGAACCCACAGATACGCAGTATTTT; CDR3: CASSHRDGEPTDTQYF
D: .; size: .; J: TRBJ1-5; V: TRBV5-1; DNA: TGCGCCAGCAGCTTGGGCACAGGATATAGCAATCAGCCCCAGCATTTT; CDR3: CASSLGTGYSNQPQHF
D: .; size: .; J: TRBJ1-5; V: TRBV11-2; DNA: TGTGCCAGCAGCTCAGGGACGGAGGGCAATCAGCCCCAGCATTTT; CDR3: CASSSGTEGNQPQHF
D: TRBD2; size: .; J: TRBJ2-3; V: TRBV28; DNA: TGTGCCAGCAGTCTAGCGGGAGTCGCAGATACGCAGTATTTT; CDR3: CASSLAGVADTQYF
D: .; size: .; J: TRBJ2-1; V: TRBV25-1; DNA: TGTGCCAGCAGTGAATTTCGCGATGAGCAGTTCTTC; CDR3: CASSEFRDEQFF